The 26 T cell receptor beta chains presented below share a single source sample, sequenced in a study of T-cell memory formation after mild COVID-19. TCRdb reanalysed the 5' RACE reads using MiXCR and keeps one entry per CDR3 protein. The sample includes approximately 60,000 distinct CDR3 sequences, 9.3% seen only once; the top ten take around 1.1%. The material sequenced was PBMCs or a T cell subset sorted from them (not recorded which). The receptors were sampled from a man in his late teens or twenties who had mild COVID-19 (a few samples of this study predate the infection). Cell type and time point are not known.

The chain uses TRBV7-2 and TRBJ2-3; 10 positions match TRBD2. The CDR3 is made up of 16 amino acids. The V segment lost 2 bases and the J segment 5 bases; nucleotides outside the gene matches: 7. Per germline, CDR1 SGHTA and CDR2 FQGNSA. The CDR3 DNA follows: TGTGCCAGCAGCTTATCCAGCGGGGGGGCGAGAGATACGCAGTATTTT. Its protein is CASSLSSGGARDTQYF.

The chain employs TRBV11-2 and TRBJ2-3; D unclear. The V gene lost 1 base and the J gene lost 14 bases, with 10 bases spanning the gap. This CDR3 is built from 11 residues. Germline V CDR1 and CDR2: SGHAT, FQNNGV. DNA for the CDR3: TGTGCCAGCAGCTTAGGTAGAAGGTTGTATTTT. It translates to CASSLGRRLYF.

The chain has TRBV2 and TRBJ1-1, with 7 bases fitting TRBD1. This CDR3 spans 14 amino acids. V shed 4 bases and J 4 bases; nucleotides not matched to a gene: 6. Germline-derived CDR1 and CDR2 are SNHLY and FYNNEI. CDR3 nucleotide sequence: TGTGCCAGCAGTGGCAGACAGGGTAGCACTGAAGCTTTCTTT. Encoded protein: CASSGRQGSTEAFF.

The chain employs TRBV3-1 and TRBJ1-4, with 9 bases that match TRBD1. Germline values: CDR1 LGHDT, CDR2 YNNKEL (reference sequence). The CDR3 sequence is 12 residues long. V dropped 4 bases and J dropped 12; count of bases not matched to a gene: 3. CDR3 sequence: CASSRGQGQLFF. The CDR3 DNA is TGTGCCAGCAGCCGGGGACAGGGACAACTGTTTTTT.

This clonotype was seen a few times. V and J are TRBV19 and TRBJ2-2, with TRBD2 as a possible D gene (6 bases). The CDR3 is 14 amino acids. Germline V CDR1 and CDR2: LNHDA, SQIVND (reference sequence). V dropped 5 bases and J dropped 7 bases, with 14 bases sitting between them. CDR3 nucleotide sequence: TGTGCCAGTAGTTTGGGGGGAAGCGGCGGGGAGCTGTTTTTT. Translating it yields CASSLGGSGGELFF.

This clonotype showed up many times. V gene TRBV18 combines with J gene TRBJ2-3; no clear D gene. The length of the CDR3 is 16 residues. V lost 1 base to trimming and J lost 2 bases, with 13 bases between them. Looked up from germline, CDR1 is KGHSH and CDR2 is LQKENI. The CDR3 coding sequence is TGTGCCAGCTCACCACTCGGACGGACCTTCACAGATACGCAGTATTTT. Its protein product is CASSPLGRTFTDTQYF.

This chain links TRBV27 with TRBJ2-3; D gene unclear. Germline V gene sequence: CDR1 MNHEY, CDR2 SMNVEV (reference sequence). There are 11 residues in the CDR3. The V end was cut by 8 bases, the J end by 6 bases, with 9 bases between. CDR3 DNA sequence: TGTGCCAGCCGATTGGGGGATACGCAGTATTTT. It codes for CASRLGDTQYF.

This clonotype was found many times. This chain links TRBV29-1 with TRBJ1-2, with no clear D. With 1 base removed from V and 8 bases from J, the gap between germline ends came to 14 bases. CDR3 length: 13 amino acids. Germline V gives CDR1 SQVTM, CDR2 ANQGSEA. The CDR3 sequence: CSVEVQPRLGYTF. The CDR3 nucleotides are TGCAGCGTTGAAGTACAGCCACGCTTGGGCTACACCTTC.

This clonotype occurred many times. The chain uses TRBV5-1 and TRBJ2-3; tentative D call: TRBD2 (6 bases). From germline, CDR1 is SGHRS and CDR2 YFSETQ. CDR3 size: 15 residues. The ends were cut back, 1 base at V and 5 bases at J, with 14 bases in the middle. The CDR3 region is CASSLLGQGGDTQYF. The CDR3, as DNA: TGCGCCAGCAGCTTGCTAGGGCAGGGAGGAGATACGCAGTATTTT.

The chain recombines TRBV7-9 with TRBJ2-7; TRBD2 matches at 11 bases. With V trimmed by 5 bases and J by 6 bases, 6 bases remained unmatched. Germline lookup yields CDR1 SEHNR and CDR2 FQNEAQ (reference sequence). This CDR3 region has 14 residues. In DNA, the CDR3 is TGTGCCAGCAGCGAACTAGCGGGGGTAGGCGAGCAGTACTTC. It yields the protein CASSELAGVGEQYF.

The rearrangement uses TRBV4-2 and TRBJ1-5; D unresolved. This CDR3 is 16 amino acids long. V was pared by 4 bases and J by 0 bases, with 13 bases between. Germline V gene lookup returns CDR1 LGHNA and CDR2 YNFKEQ. CDR3 sequence: CASSREGGNSNQPQHF. For the CDR3, the DNA is TGTGCCAGCAGCCGGGAAGGCGGGAATAGCAATCAGCCCCAGCATTTT.

This clonotype was picked up a small number of times. V usage is TRBV6-1 and J usage is TRBJ1-2, with a weak D call TRBD1 (6 bases). Trimming cost V 1 base and J 6 bases, with 12 bases left between them. From germline, CDR1 is MNHNS and CDR2 SASEGT. The CDR3 is 14 amino acids. In DNA form, the CDR3 reads TGTGCCAGCAGTGAAGTTTGGCAGGGGAATGGCTACACCTTC. It codes for CASSEVWQGNGYTF.

This clonotype was detected a few times. The chain joins TRBV5-1 to TRBJ2-7, with D maybe TRBD1 (5 bases). With 0 bases removed from V and 4 bases from J, the gap between germline ends came to 11 bases. The CDR3 has 14 residues. CDR1 and CDR2 (germline): SGHRS, YFSETQ. CDR3 in DNA: TGCGCCAGCAGCTTGGGGGCAGGGAAGTACGAGCAGTACTTC. This encodes CASSLGAGKYEQYF.

At least ten counts were recorded for this clonotype. The chain carries TRBV4-3 and TRBJ2-3; 8 nucleotides line up with TRBD2. The CDR3 runs 15 residues. V gave up 4 bases and J gave up 2 bases; unmatched junction bases: 5. CDR1 is LGHNA, CDR2 YSLEER, per germline. The DNA for the CDR3 is TGCGCCAGCAGCCCGGTTAGCGGGGACACAGATACGCAGTATTTT. Amino acid sequence: CASSPVSGDTDTQYF.

The J gene is TRBJ1-6, the V gene TRBV10-3; 9 nucleotides align to TRBD1. V shed 6 bases, J shed 10 bases, and the junction held 7 bases outside the gene matches. CDR1 ENHRY and CDR2 SYGVKD come from the germline V gene. The CDR3 is 14 amino acids. The CDR3 spells CAIRLQGANSPLHF. In DNA, the CDR3 is TGTGCCATCAGACTACAGGGGGCGAACTCACCCCTCCACTTT.

This clonotype was observed a handful of times. This sequence joins TRBV7-2 and TRBJ2-1; a weak D match, TRBD1 (5 bases). V lost 5 bases to trimming and J lost 9 bases, with 11 bases between them. From germline, CDR1 is SGHTA and CDR2 FQGNSA. The CDR3 covers 12 residues. CDR3 residues: CASSKQVLEQFF. The CDR3, as DNA: TGTGCCAGCAGCAAACAGGTCCTTGAGCAGTTCTTC.

In its sample, this clonotype was seen a few times. The chain uses TRBV4-3 and TRBJ2-3, with TRBD2 as a possible D gene (7 bases). CDR3 length: 15 amino acids. Germline CDR1 and CDR2: LGHNA and YSLEER. V dropped 2 bases and J dropped 3 bases, with 12 bases sitting between them. The CDR3 protein is CASSQKGGGTDTQYF. As DNA, the CDR3 is TGCGCCAGCAGCCAAAAGGGGGGGGGTACAGATACGCAGTATTTT.

This clonotype appeared a few times. This chain uses TRBV6-6 with TRBJ2-7, with D maybe TRBD1 (5 bases). Germline V gene sequence: CDR1 MNHNY, CDR2 SVGAGI (reference sequence). The CDR3 extends over 14 amino acids. Between the trimmed V and J ends, which lost 2 bases and 3 bases, there was a span of 11 bases. DNA of the CDR3: TGTGCCAGCAGTTACGGGGCCGCTTTCTACGAGCAGTACGTC. Translating gives CASSYGAAFYEQYV.

DNA for the CDR3: TGTGCCAGCAGTTTACTAGCGGAGACCCAGTACTTC. Amino acid sequence: CASSLLAETQYF. This rearrangement joins TRBV12-3 or TRBV12-4 to TRBJ2-5, with D possibly being TRBD2 (6 bases). CDR3 length: 12 amino acids. The V end lost 2 bases, the J end lost 5 bases, and 6 bases lay between the germline ends.

This clonotype showed up many times. V usage is TRBV7-2 and J usage is TRBJ2-7; possible D gene TRBD1, 6 bases. Germline lookup yields CDR1 SGHTA and CDR2 FQGNSA. Trimming pared 2 bases from V and 2 bases from J, leaving 16 bases between. The CDR3 consists of 16 residues. CDR3 bases: TGTGCCAGCAGCTTAAGAGGTCAGGGGAATACCTACGAGCAGTACTTC. Translated: CASSLRGQGNTYEQYF.

The CDR3 nucleotides are TGTGCCAGCAGCCAGGGGGCGCGAACTGAAGCTTTCTTT. Encoded protein: CASSQGARTEAFF. The chain joins TRBV27 to TRBJ1-1; 8 nucleotides match TRBD1. CDR1 and CDR2 from the germline V gene are MNHEY and SMNVEV (reference sequence). This CDR3 is built from 13 residues. V lost 6 bases to trimming and J lost 5 bases; unmatched junction nucleotides: 5.

The chain carries TRBV25-1 and TRBJ1-2; D remains unclear. CDR1 is MGHDK, CDR2 SYGVNS, per germline. The V end lost 7 bases, the J end lost 8 bases, and 17 bases lay between the germline ends. The CDR3 has 13 amino acids. This CDR3 reads CASTLAGDYGYTF. The CDR3 DNA reads as TGTGCCAGCACCCTCGCTGGGGATTACGGCTACACCTTC.

This sequence joins TRBV4-2 and TRBJ2-1; 12 bases agree with TRBD2. The junction had 10 bases not matched to a gene; V was cut back by 4 bases and J by 3 bases. This CDR3 spans 18 amino acids. From germline, CDR1 is LGHNA and CDR2 YNFKEQ. Here the CDR3 reads CASSPRTSGDQIYNEQFF. The CDR3 coding sequence is TGTGCCAGCAGCCCCCGGACTAGCGGGGACCAAATCTACAATGAGCAGTTCTTC.

Only a few counts were recorded for this clonotype. The chain is built from TRBV6-1 and TRBJ2-2, with 8 bases matching TRBD2. The CDR3 totals 17 residues. Per the germline V gene, CDR1 is MNHNS and CDR2 is SASEGT. The V gene end was trimmed by 7 bases and the J gene end by 7 bases; junction bases not matched to a gene: 17. CDR3 coding DNA: TGTGCCAGCAAAGCTAGCGGGTCCTCCCTTCCCAACGGGGAGCTGTTTTTT. This codes for CASKASGSSLPNGELFF.

The DNA for the CDR3 is TGTGCCAGCAGTTTAGTGGGGGGCATCAATCAGCCCCAGCATTTT. The encoded protein is CASSLVGGINQPQHF. The rearrangement joins TRBV12-3 or TRBV12-4 to TRBJ1-5, with D maybe TRBD1 (6 bases). The CDR3 extends over 15 amino acids. Trimming removed 1 base from V and 3 bases from J, with 10 bases in between.

This chain joins TRBV11-2 and TRBJ1-6; D is uncertain. Germline CDR1 SGHAT, CDR2 FQNNGV. Trimming took off 6 bases at V and 8 bases at J, with 11 bases between the two ends. This CDR3 is built from 13 residues. CDR3 loop: CASSSREDSPLHF. The CDR3 DNA sequence: TGTGCCAGCAGTTCACGGGAGGATTCACCCCTCCACTTT.